Presented here are 7 T cell receptor beta chains from one specimen sequenced in a study of blood T cell repertoires in COVID-19. Generated by immunoSEQ multiplex PCR, the TCRdb table keeps only in-frame clones and is missing some. This sample yields about 250,000 clones, of which more than 80% are seen a single time; 2.4% belongs to the top ten. Sequenced material: PBMCs or T cells enriched from blood (not recorded which). These receptors came from a woman aged 18 to 35 who had recovered from COVID-19.

The V gene is TRBV7-6, the J gene TRBJ1-5; unclear D gene. This CDR3 region has 15 residues. CDR1 and CDR2 (germline): SGHVS, FNYEAQ. Trimming cost V 1 base and J 6 bases, with 13 bases left between them. This chain's CDR3 is CASSLEGVRGQPQHF. The CDR3 coding sequence is TGTGCCAGCAGCTTAGAGGGAGTTCGCGGTCAGCCCCAGCATTTT.

This clone showed up just once. The J gene is TRBJ2-7, the V gene TRBV3-1 (or the pseudogene TRBV3-2); perhaps TRBD2 as D (6 bases). Germline-derived CDR1 and CDR2 are LGHDT and YNNKEL (reference sequence). The CDR3 covers 17 residues. The V end was cut by 3 bases, the J end by 4 bases, with 22 bases between. The CDR3 bases are TGTGCCAGCAGCCATGGGGGGTTGCGGGACTCTTATTACGAGCAGTACTTC. The encoded protein is CASSHGGLRDSYYEQYF.

There are a few counts of this clone. J is TRBJ1-2 and V is TRBV3-1 (or the pseudogene TRBV3-2), with 7 bases lining up with TRBD1. Germline CDR1 is LGHDT and CDR2 is YNNKEL (reference sequence). With 3 bases clipped from V and 8 bases from J, the junction kept 15 bases outside the gene matches. The CDR3 runs 16 residues. The CDR3 nucleotides are TGTGCCAGCAGCCACGATAGTAACAGGGGATCTAAAGGCTACACCTTC. This translates into CASSHDSNRGSKGYTF.

The genes are TRBV5-5 and TRBJ2-5; possible D gene TRBD2, 6 bases. Germline lookup yields CDR1 SGHKS and CDR2 YYEKEE (reference sequence). Trimming cost V 4 bases and J 5 bases, with 21 bases left between them. This CDR3 comprises 16 residues. DNA of the CDR3: TGTGCCAGCAGCCCCATGGGGACGGGGGTAGGTGAGACCCAGTACTTC. Protein product: CASSPMGTGVGETQYF.

V usage is TRBV7-2 and J usage is TRBJ1-4; D is undetermined. V shed 1 base and J shed 5 bases, with 14 bases lying between them. Germline assignment: CDR1 SGHTA and CDR2 FQGNSA. This CDR3 is built from 16 residues. The CDR3: CASSLGLLRGNEKLFF. In nucleotides, the CDR3 is TGTGCCAGCAGCTTAGGCCTCCTCCGAGGGAATGAAAAACTGTTTTTT.

This chain uses TRBV7-9 with TRBJ1-1, with TRBD1 matching 8 bases. Per the germline V gene, CDR1 is SEHNR and CDR2 is FQNEAQ (reference sequence). The CDR3 is 17 amino acids. The V and J ends lost 0 bases and 3 bases, in that order; junction bases with no gene match: 9. CDR3 region: CASSLARTGSKDTEAFF. As DNA, the CDR3 is TGTGCCAGCAGCTTAGCCCGGACAGGGTCTAAGGACACTGAAGCTTTCTTT.

A single count supports this clone. The chain employs TRBV4-1 and TRBJ1-1; possibly TRBD1 for D (5 bases). The CDR3 spans 14 residues. The germline V and J ends were trimmed by 10 bases and 1 base, with 16 bases remaining between them. Germline CDR1 and CDR2: MGHRA and YSYEKL. The CDR3 DNA follows: TGCGCCACCGCGACGGGGGGAGGGAACACTGAAGCTTTCTTT. Its translation: CATATGGGNTEAFF.